This T cell receptor beta chain is drawn from a study of blood T cell repertoires in COVID-19. V lost 2 bases to trimming and J lost 6 bases; unmatched junction nucleotides: 6. This CDR3 is built from 14 residues. Per the germline V gene, CDR1 is SQVTM and CDR2 is ANQGSEA. Source study methods: Cell counts per sample came from amplifying reference gene primers. The data were produced by immunoSEQ multiplex PCR, yet TCRdb's version contains in-frame clones alone and is incomplete. That table gives V, J and clone size, and the DNA gave D and trimming. The sample comprises 84,000 or so clones, 75% to 85% of which are singletons, and roughly 21% rests with the top ten.

The rearrangement uses TRBV29-1 and TRBJ2-1, with 8 nucleotides matching TRBD1. The sample consisted of peripheral blood. The receptor was isolated from a woman of 80 years or more with acute or convalescent COVID-19. The CDR3 DNA sequence: TGCAGCGTTGAAAATGGACAGGGCTCCAATGAGCAGTTCTTC. The encoded protein is CSVENGQGSNEQFF.